The TCR beta chain described here comes from a study of T-cell reconstitution after alpha-beta-depleted transplantation in children. Findings of the study overall: Counts and diversity of T cells one year after transplant came mostly from newly produced T cells.

The CDR3 has 15 residues. In germline, CDR1 is DFQATT, CDR2 SNEGSKA (reference sequence). V gave up 0 bases and J gave up 0 bases, with 6 bases separating them. This clonotype was seen once. Its specificity is not known. Using unique molecular identifiers, the investigators prepared the TCRbeta library. MiXCR, applied by TCRdb to the PCR reads, yields one record per CDR3 protein. Of tens of thousands of distinct CDR3 sequences in the sample, roughly half were seen once. This receptor was obtained from a boy under three years old with SCID, due to receive a stem cell transplant. The material sequenced was peripheral blood, taken before TCRalphabeta/CD19-depleted stem cell transplant. V is TRBV20-1 and J is TRBJ1-6; no definite D call. The CDR3 region is CSAREVSSYNSPLHF. The CDR3 coding sequence is TGCAGTGCTAGAGAGGTCAGCTCCTATAATTCACCCCTCCACTTT.